This TCR beta chain was profiled in a study of response to subunit inactivated influenza vaccine. Study-wide findings and caveats: T cells newly recruited by each seasonal influenza vaccination are few, the authors suggested.

This clonotype turned up a few times. Its matching antigen is unknown. The CDR3 runs to 15 residues. The V gene end was trimmed by 3 bases and the J gene end by 4 bases; junction bases not matched to a gene: 5. TCRdb reprocessed the RT-PCR reads via MiXCR and lists one record per CDR3 protein. The repertoire holds about 520,000 distinct CDR3 sequences, with more than 7% as singletons. This TCR was sampled from a man between 50 and 70 years old who received an inactivated influenza vaccine. The specimen comprised PBMCs from blood, sampled less than 25 months after vaccination. The chain recombines TRBV12-3 or TRBV12-4 with TRBJ1-5; 8 positions match TRBD1. CDR3 sequence: CASSFRRTGNQPQHF. The CDR3 DNA reads as TGTGCCAGCAGTTTCCGTCGGACAGGGAATCAGCCCCAGCATTTT.